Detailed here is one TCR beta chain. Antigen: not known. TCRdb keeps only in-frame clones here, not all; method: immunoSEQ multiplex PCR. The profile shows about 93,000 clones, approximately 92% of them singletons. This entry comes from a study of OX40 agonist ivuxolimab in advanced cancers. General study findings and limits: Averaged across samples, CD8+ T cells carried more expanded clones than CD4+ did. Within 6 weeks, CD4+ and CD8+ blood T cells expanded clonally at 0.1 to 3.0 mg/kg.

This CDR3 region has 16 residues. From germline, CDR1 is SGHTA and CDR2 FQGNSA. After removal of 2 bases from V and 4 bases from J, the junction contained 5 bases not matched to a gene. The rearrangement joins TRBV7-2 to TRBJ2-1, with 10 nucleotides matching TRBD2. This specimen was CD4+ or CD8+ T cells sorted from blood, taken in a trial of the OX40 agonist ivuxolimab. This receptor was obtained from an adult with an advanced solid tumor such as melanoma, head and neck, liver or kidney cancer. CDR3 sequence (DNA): TGTGCCAGCAGCTTAACTAGCGGGACTTATTACAATGAGCAGTTCTTC. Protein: CASSLTSGTYYNEQFF. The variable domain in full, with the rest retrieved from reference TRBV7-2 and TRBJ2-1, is GAGVSQSPSNKVTEKGKDVELRCDPISGHTALYWYRQSLGQGLEFLIYFQGNSAPDKSGLPSDRFSAERTGGSVSTLTIQRTQQEDSAVYLCASSLTSGTYYNEQFFGPGTRLTVL.